This T cell receptor (beta chain) was obtained from a study of technical replicates of blood from a few donors. Assay used: immunoSEQ multiplex PCR; TCRdb lists only in-frame clones, some missing. The profile shows 75,000 to 100,000 clones, around 94% of them singletons. This clone is a singleton in its sample. Specimen: T cells isolated from PBMCs. The clonotype was recovered from a human donor in good health.

The CDR3 region is CASSQGLAGGTGELFF. The CDR3 nucleotides are TGCGCCAGCAGCCAAGGCCTAGCGGGAGGAACCGGGGAGCTGTTTTTT. V and J are TRBV4-3 and TRBJ2-2; TRBD2 agrees at 11 bases. V was pared by 1 base and J by 5 bases, with 3 bases of the junction left unmatched. The germline V gene encodes CDR1 LGHNA and CDR2 YSLEER. The CDR3 loop spans 16 amino acids.